The clone carrying this T cell receptor beta chain was counted many times. Antigen unknown. This CDR3 has 14 amino acids. Germline V gene data show CDR1 as MNHEY and CDR2 as SVGEGT. V lost 6 bases to trimming and J lost 5 bases; unmatched junction nucleotides: 6. Caucasian, healthy and from Russia, the donors were aged between about 6 and 90. Combining a sample-barcoded 5' primer with a J-beta primer mix, a second PCR ran for 7 to 11 cycles. MiXCR was run by TCRdb on the 5' RACE reads, yielding one entry per CDR3 protein. The data contain 850,000 to 950,000 distinct CDR3 sequences, 29% of them singletons. The data belong to a study of blood T cells in healthy people across ages. Study observations and caveats: Older individuals had lower TCR beta diversity per million T cells (the decline was roughly linear).

Sequencing used blood. V is TRBV6-2 or TRBV6-3 and J is TRBJ2-1, with 8 bases that match TRBD1. The TCR was taken from a woman older than 75 in good health. This CDR3 reads CASRPSGQDNEQFF. In DNA form, the CDR3 reads TGTGCCAGCAGGCCTTCGGGACAGGACAATGAGCAGTTCTTC.